This record looks at one TCR beta chain sequence and its context. Germline V gene lookup returns CDR1 LGHNT and CDR2 FRNRAP. V was pared by 1 base and J by 5 bases, with 12 bases between. The CDR3 runs 15 residues. These data are taken from a study of T cells after yellow fever vaccination. TCRdb re-called the 5' RACE reads with MiXCR, one entry per CDR3 protein. Altogether 200,000 to 300,000 distinct CDR3 sequences are present, 13% being singletons, with the ten largest covering 0.4% to 0.65%. Material: CD4+ T cells sorted from PBMCs, obtained 45 days after the yellow fever booster vaccination. The clonotype was recovered from a man aged 30 to 45 who received the YFV17D yellow fever vaccine. The chain employs TRBV12-5 and TRBJ2-1; D not resolved. The CDR3 bases are TGTGCTAGTGGTTTGGGCCGGAATATTCACAATGAGCAGTTCTTC. Protein product: CASGLGRNIHNEQFF.